A single T cell receptor (beta chain) is shown here with its context. There are a few counts of this clone. Its recognized antigen is unknown. Base qualities were left out, and no much larger clone turns up one base away. The method behind the library was the immunoSEQ multiplex PCR assay. For the multiplex PCR, a mixture combining 60 forward primers for TCR Vbeta segments and 13 reverse primers for TCR Jbeta segments was used. Amplification of the CDR3 region of rearranged TCR beta genes was performed with a multiplex PCR assay on genomic DNA. The amplified TCR beta libraries were sequenced on the Illumina HiSeq System as 87-base-pair reads. The source study handled its data this way. A later analysis counted 65 million to 90 million unique TCR beta chains across the 500 to 850 repertoires, and around 9.9 million of these chains were shared by at least two donors. A nearest-neighbor algorithm error-corrected the raw reads and collapsed the reads into unique sequences, merging closely related sequences to remove PCR and sequencing errors. Alignment of CDR3 sequences to IMGT reference sequences was used to assign V, D and J gene segments. For a sequence to be retained, a match of at least six nucleotides to both a V gene segment and a J gene segment was required. Rearrangements were classified as productive when the CDR3 lacked stop codons and remained in frame with V and J, and all other rearrangements were classified as non-productive. CDR3 was defined according to IMGT convention as the region running from the second conserved V-encoded cysteine to the conserved J-encoded phenylalanine. The earlier analysis of about 610 of the donors excluded any sequence lacking an unambiguous match to a single V gene segment. In an earlier analysis of approximately 610 of the donors, V segments were called functional above 56.7% productive rearrangements and were called segregating when the between-donor standard deviation exceeded 5%. A statistical classification framework was developed to diagnose cytomegalovirus status using the catalog of TCR beta chain sequences. V and J gene assignment, in a later analysis, came from comparing TCR nucleotide sequences with IMGT/GENE-DB human TR gene sequences. In a later analysis, CDR3 sequences and most-parsimonious VDJ recombination scenarios were assigned using the TCRdist pipeline. In a later analysis, every TCR beta chain was defined by the combination of its CDR3 amino acid sequence and its V-gene family, and reads without a unique V-gene family were dropped. In a later analysis, 550 to 650 highly shared, low-generation-probability nucleotide sequences were removed to address suspected cross-contamination and a sequencing artifact. In a later analysis, a clonal expansion index was calculated for each public chain from normalized within-repertoire ranks of inferred template counts. A later analysis computed generation probabilities with a VDJ recombination model fitted to out-of-frame rearrangements, and checked the results against IGoR. In a later analysis, hypergeometric tests were used to score TCR-TCR, TCR-HLA and TCR-CMV co-occurrence, with a repertoire-size bias correction applied to TCR pairs. In a later analysis, false discovery rates were estimated by permuting HLA or CMV assignments 20 times. In a later analysis, co-occurring TCRs were grouped using DBSCAN, with TCRdist sequence similarity added in when clustering inside HLA-allele-positive subsets. Co-occurrence clustering excluded repertoires with fewer than 30,000 or more than 120,000 public chains, plus five with anomalous nucleotide sharing. TCRdb mirrors the immuneACCESS table, restricted to in-frame sequences. Some clones are absent from its copies; in checked studies, under half trace to an unresolved V gene, and the reason for the others is unknown. The V and J calls and the clone size are those of that table, but D and trimming were determined from the DNA. The table for this sample lists over 95,000 clones; roughly four fifths of them were counted only once. In total, the top ten clones hold approximately 2.7% of the sample.

This specimen comes from a study of cytomegalovirus exposure and HLA in healthy donors (dated by TCRdb to 2016 to 2017). For the study in its entirety: An earlier analysis of approximately 590 of the donors reported approximately 300 Gb of sequence data and approximately 110 million unique TCR beta sequences from 150 million to 200 million T cells. Roughly 300 gigabases of sequencing data and tens of millions of unique TCR sequences were included in an early release covering roughly 600 HLA-typed donors. Of the approximately 370 genotyped donors, 75% to 85% were placed in the genetic ancestry cluster associated with self-reported Caucasian donors. The study was designed to test whether signatures of past pathogen exposure could be identified by cataloging public T cell receptors. The study profiled the T cell repertoires of more than 500 subjects by immunosequencing and related them to cytomegalovirus serostatus. In addition to the first cohort of several hundred subjects, a separate validation cohort of some 120 different subjects was used. To predict cytomegalovirus infection status, the study combined high-throughput TCR immunosequencing, statistical association of individual TCRs with disease status, and machine learning. A later analysis re-analyzed previously published TCR beta repertoires from 666 donors and added high-resolution HLA genotyping to study TCR occurrence patterns. Rather than drawing on any new phenotypic data, the later analysis identified candidate immune exposures from TCR beta sequences and the way those sequences occurred across donors. In an earlier analysis of 550 to 700 of the donors, high-throughput TCR beta sequencing was used to judge whether each TCR beta V gene segment behaved as functional or pseudogenic. Alongside the repertoire data, information on donor age, sex, ethnicity and CMV serostatus was compiled. Genome-wide SNP genotypes for about 65% of the roughly 670 donors were used in a later genetic analysis, which treated that subset as a discovery cohort. Every repertoire in the discovery cohort had been generated on one and the same sequencing platform. HLA typing included class I and class II loci at four-digit resolution. The number of typed donors differed by locus: about 620-630 for A, B, C, DRB1 and DQB1; about 520 for DQA1; 606 for DPA1; and around 490 for DPB1. Several DR-DQ haplotypes were handled as single units for association and clustering, since linkage in the cohort was strong. Across some 400 genotyped donors of the cohort, an average of approximately 220,000 unique TCR beta nucleotide sequences per donor were sequenced, and around 20% of those sequences were non-productive. What the authors observed across the whole study: In a later analysis, most CMV-associated TCR beta chains were found to appear HLA-restricted, with HLA associations seemingly driven largely by CMV exposure. In both the original and validation cohorts, the classifier was reported to diagnose cytomegalovirus status with high specificity and sensitivity. A group of highly shared sequence variants was considered likely to be a technical artifact of the sequencing pipeline. V-gene and J-gene trimming of TCR beta chains was associated with a missense DCLRE1C variant in a later genetic analysis, and the association was replicated in an independent cohort. In vitro tests confirmed that a few of the cytomegalovirus-associated TCR beta chains recognize cytomegalovirus antigens. The presence/absence analyses assumed that sequencing depth was roughly uniform across donors, and that assumption may not be true. Across donors, most TCR sequences were observed very rarely, whereas some public TCRs were present in many individuals. Because counts were too low, seventeen rarely observed V segments, including chromosome 9 orphons, were left out of the earlier analysis of some 640 of the donors. The only immune exposure information available for the cohort was CMV serostatus. According to a later analysis, TCR association rates differed among HLA loci, with DRB1 alleles showing the most associated TCRs and HLA-C alleles showing the fewest. HLA typing was unavailable for some donors at each locus, so association tests used only the typed subset. The authors suggested that the approach could potentially be extended to other disease states and immunological phenotypes. A later analysis associated roughly 17,000 TCR beta sequences with specific HLA alleles at a false discovery rate of 0.05. Only TCR beta chains were sequenced in this cohort, and the absence of alpha or paired-chain data limited detectable features. In a later genetic analysis, fewer N-insertions in productive TCRs were reported among donors in an Asian-associated ancestry cluster than the roughly 640-donor mean. The 87-base-pair reads could not distinguish some IMGT-functional V segments, including TRBV6-2 and TRBV6-3, so those segments were excluded. Compared with equally common non-associated chains, HLA-associated TCR beta chains in a later analysis were more clonally expanded and had lower generation probabilities. A further reported finding was that TCR beta sequences accurately predicted the HLA-A and HLA-B alleles for most subjects in the first cohort. In a later analysis, several top co-occurrence clusters were reported to appear linked to parvovirus B19, influenza, CMV and Epstein-Barr virus. Correlated functional status among segregating V segments might reflect linkage disequilibrium, but an unknown experimental factor could not be ruled out. When HLA alleles, especially DR and DQ, strongly co-occurred, TCR associations were difficult to assign to individual alleles. The study gave a list of some 150 TCR beta chains associated with cytomegalovirus. Broadly in line with IMGT annotations, most TCR beta V segments showed up in productive rearrangements about 90% or about 30% of the time in an earlier analysis of approximately 600 of the donors.

Trimming takes 7 bases off V and 9 bases off J; junction bases not matched to a gene: 10. The CDR3 runs 14 residues from the cysteine to the phenylalanine. Here the CDR3 DNA is all that survives: 42 bases in frame from base 1. For CDR1 and CDR2, the germline V gene lists WSHSY and SAAADI. The cohort consisted of 600 to 750 healthy bone marrow donors. All cohort members were sampled while nominally healthy, although unrecorded immune exposures were likely present. The donor tested CMV seronegative, placing the donor among the 350 to 400 seronegative members of the cohort. Every donor gave a peripheral blood sample, and the peripheral blood mononuclear cells from that sample were used for TCR beta sequencing. The Qiagen DNeasy Blood Extraction Kit was used to extract genomic DNA from the blood cell samples.

This sequence was found in a woman younger than 35 in good health and CMV-seronegative. What was sequenced was PBMCs. The sequence joins TRBV10-2 to TRBJ2-1; TRBD2 fits 9 bases in the junction. Here the CDR3 is given as CASTEAGAGGEQFF. The nucleotide sequence reads as follows: TGCGCCAGCACCGAAGCGGGAGCGGGGGGTGAGCAGTTCTTC.